The 16 T cell receptor beta chains below come from one sample, sequenced in a study of T cell repertoires in cytomegalovirus infection. TCRdb called the reads again in MiXCR, with one record for every CDR3 protein. The sample includes roughly 150,000 distinct CDR3 sequences, about 20% of them seen just once. Sequenced sample: PBMCs. Receptors originate from a human donor in good health (CMV status not recorded). Some clones in this sample may be carry-over from other donors' samples.

The chain links TRBV15 to TRBJ1-5; no definite D call. Germline loops: CDR1 LNHNV, CDR2 YYDKDF (reference sequence). CDR3 size: 14 residues. V was trimmed by 0 bases and J by 5 bases, leaving 8 bases between them. CDR3 bases: TGTGCCACCAGCAGAGACGGTGGGCATCAGCCCCAGCATTTT. Its translation is CATSRDGGHQPQHF.

The gene calls are TRBV2 and TRBJ2-3, with D tentatively TRBD1 (5 bases). With 6 bases removed from V and 1 base from J, the gap between germline ends came to 14 bases. The CDR3 loop spans 15 amino acids. Germline V gene data show CDR1 as SNHLY and CDR2 as FYNNEI. For the CDR3, the DNA is TGTGCCAGCAGGGAAACAGGAATCCGCACAGATACGCAGTATTTT. It codes for CASRETGIRTDTQYF.

The chain has TRBV7-8 and TRBJ2-7; 9 bases are a match to TRBD1. This CDR3 is 18 amino acids long. Looked up from germline, CDR1 is SGHVS and CDR2 is FQNEAQ. The ends lost 2 bases at V and 3 bases at J; junction bases unmatched: 14. The CDR3 DNA follows: TGTGCCAGCAGCTTACGTATTGGGACAGGGAGTCTGGACTACGAGCAGTACTTC. This gives the protein CASSLRIGTGSLDYEQYF.

The chain carries TRBV11-2 and TRBJ2-3; 12 bases match TRBD2. The V gene end was trimmed by 4 bases and the J gene end by 0 bases; junction bases not matched to a gene: 8. The V gene's germline CDR1 is SGHAT and CDR2 FQNNGV. The CDR3 covers 18 residues. CDR3 nucleotides: TGTGCCAGCAGCTCTAGCGGGGGGGCCCTGGGGAGCACAGATACGCAGTATTTT. Its protein product is CASSSSGGALGSTDTQYF. The complete variable domain, with remaining parts taken from reference TRBV11-2 and TRBJ2-3, reads EAGVAQSPRYKIIEKRQSVAFWCNPISGHATLYWYQQILGQGPKLLIQFQNNGVVDDSQLPKDRFSAERLKGVDSTLKIQPAKLEDSAVYLCASSSSGGALGSTDTQYFGPGTRLTVL.

This chain joins TRBV28 and TRBJ2-2; either TRBD1 or TRBD2 may fit D (6 bases each). The V end was cut by 3 bases, the J end by 3 bases, with 11 bases between. Germline V gene sequence: CDR1 MDHEN, CDR2 SYDVKM. The CDR3 covers 15 residues. CDR3 region: CASSLGGADTGELFF. The CDR3 DNA reads as TGTGCCAGCAGTTTGGGGGGCGCGGACACCGGGGAGCTGTTTTTT.

This clonotype showed up just a few times. This sequence joins TRBV19 and TRBJ2-1; D is unresolved. This CDR3 region has 15 residues. Trimming cost V 5 bases and J 1 base, with 12 bases left between them. Germline CDR1 reads LNHDA; CDR2 reads SQIVND (reference sequence). CDR3 nucleotide sequence: TGTGCCAGTAGTGATCAAGCCTCTTCCTACAATGAGCAGTTCTTC. This sequence encodes CASSDQASSYNEQFF.

This clonotype was counted a few times. The chain joins TRBV6-2 or TRBV6-3 to TRBJ2-7; D may be TRBD1 (5 bases). The CDR3 has 13 residues. The germline V and J ends were trimmed by 4 bases and 3 bases, with 10 bases remaining between them. From germline, CDR1 is MNHEY and CDR2 SVGEGT. CDR3 region: CASSLAGNYEQYF. CDR3 coding DNA: TGTGCCAGCAGTTTGGCAGGGAACTACGAGCAGTACTTC.

This clonotype was seen a few times. The CDR3, as DNA: TGTGCCAGCAGTTTAGAGGTTTTCAGCGGGAGCACAGATACGCAGTATTTT. It specifies CASSLEVFSGSTDTQYF. The chain combines TRBV12-3 or TRBV12-4 with TRBJ2-3; TRBD2 might be the D (6 bases). V dropped 1 base and J dropped 0 bases, with 14 bases sitting between them. The CDR3 consists of 17 residues.

The CDR3 DNA reads as TGTGCCAGCAGCCCAATGTGGGGGGGCTCAGATACGCAGTATTTT. Translation: CASSPMWGGSDTQYF. The rearrangement joins TRBV28 to TRBJ2-3, with D perhaps matching TRBD2 (7 bases). The germline gives CDR1 MDHEN, CDR2 SYDVKM. The CDR3 runs 15 residues. V lost 6 bases to trimming and J lost 4 bases, with 17 bases between them. Drawing the rest from reference TRBV28 and TRBJ2-3, the complete variable domain is DVKVTQSSRYLVKRTGEKVFLECVQDMDHENMFWYRQDPGLGLRLIYFSYDVKMKEKGDIPEGYSVSREKKERFSLILESASTNQTSMYLCASSPMWGGSDTQYFGPGTRLTVL.

This clonotype came up a few times. The rearrangement uses TRBV12-3 or TRBV12-4 and TRBJ1-2; 11 bases fit TRBD1. Losses at the gene ends were 7 bases for V and 8 bases for J; bases not matched to a gene: 9. There are 14 residues in the CDR3. This CDR3 is CASTAGQGAGGYTF. The CDR3 DNA reads as TGTGCCAGCACCGCCGGACAGGGGGCTGGGGGCTACACCTTC.

This clonotype turned up a few times. V usage is TRBV14 and J usage is TRBJ2-1; 7 bases are shared with TRBD2. V was pared by 3 bases and J by 7 bases, with 3 bases of the junction left unmatched. Germline V gives CDR1 SGHDN, CDR2 FVKESK. CDR3 size: 13 residues. The CDR3 coding sequence is TGTGCCAGCAGCCAGAGGGGAGGGAATGAGCAGTTCTTC. This codes for CASSQRGGNEQFF.

The CDR3 coding sequence is TGTGCCAGCAGCTCGACCTCAATAGTTACCTACAATGAGCAGTTCTTC. This gives the protein CASSSTSIVTYNEQFF. The chain has TRBV7-2 and TRBJ2-1; D gene uncertain. Germline V CDR1 and CDR2: SGHTA, FQGNSA. V lost 4 bases, J lost 2 bases, and 15 bases lay in between. The CDR3 totals 16 residues.

This clonotype was detected a few times. The chain couples TRBV12-3 or TRBV12-4 to TRBJ2-3; possibly TRBD1 for D (5 bases). There are 13 residues in the CDR3. Trimming removed 6 bases at V and 8 bases at J, with 15 bases between. CDR3 sequence (DNA): TGTGCCAGCAGGTCGACAGTTCTTGCTACGCAGTATTTT. Residues: CASRSTVLATQYF.

This clonotype has at least ten counts. V usage is TRBV28 and J usage is TRBJ1-1; no clear D. Germline V gene data show CDR1 as MDHEN and CDR2 as SYDVKM. Trimming pared 4 bases from V and 4 bases from J, leaving 10 bases between. CDR3 length equals 13 residues. CDR3 sequence: CASSYLGGTEAFF. CDR3 nucleotides: TGTGCCAGCAGTTACCTGGGTGGCACTGAAGCTTTCTTT.

The chain is built from TRBV6-1 and TRBJ2-2; D is unclear. Germline V gives CDR1 MNHNS, CDR2 SASEGT. V lost 4 bases and J 4 bases, leaving 16 bases between the germline ends. The CDR3 covers 16 residues. This CDR3 is CASSGRQALGTGELFF. Written as DNA, the CDR3 is TGTGCCAGCAGTGGCCGGCAGGCCTTGGGCACCGGGGAGCTGTTTTTT.

The chain combines TRBV28 with TRBJ2-7; D not resolved. V was pared by 3 bases and J by 6 bases, with 9 bases between. Germline loops: CDR1 MDHEN, CDR2 SYDVKM. This CDR3 region has 12 residues. The CDR3: CASSFDHPEQYF. CDR3 nucleotide sequence: TGTGCCAGCAGTTTTGACCATCCCGAGCAGTACTTC.